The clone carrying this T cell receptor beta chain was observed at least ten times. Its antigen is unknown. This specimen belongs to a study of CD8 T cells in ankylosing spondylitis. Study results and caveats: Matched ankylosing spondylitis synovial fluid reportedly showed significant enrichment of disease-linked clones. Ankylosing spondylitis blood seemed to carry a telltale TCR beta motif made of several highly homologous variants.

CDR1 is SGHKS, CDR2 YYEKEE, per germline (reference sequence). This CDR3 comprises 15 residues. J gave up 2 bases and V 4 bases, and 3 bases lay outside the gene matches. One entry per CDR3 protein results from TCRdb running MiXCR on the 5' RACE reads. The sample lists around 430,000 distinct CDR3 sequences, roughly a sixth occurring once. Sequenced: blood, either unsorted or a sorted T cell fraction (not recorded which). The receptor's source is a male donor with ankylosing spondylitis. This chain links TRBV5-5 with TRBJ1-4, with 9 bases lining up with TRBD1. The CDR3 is CASSPQGATNEKLFF. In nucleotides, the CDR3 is TGTGCCAGCAGCCCACAGGGGGCGACTAATGAAAAACTGTTTTTT.